These 2 T cell receptor beta chains were sequenced from one sample in a study of technical replicates of blood from several donors (dated by TCRdb to between 2016 and 2019). The library was produced with the immunoSEQ multiplex PCR assay. The immuneACCESS repertoire file appears here via TCRdb, limited to in-frame rearrangements. These files lack a portion of the clones; in checked studies, under half of the deficit traces to unresolved V genes, and the cause of the others is not known. The sample data list under 50,000 clones, and almost 97% of these were observed just once. The ten top clones hold approximately 0.37% of the sample. The material sequenced was T cells isolated from PBMCs. The receptors derive from a human donor in good health.

The genes are TRBV6-1 and TRBJ1-5, with 7 bases aligning to TRBD1. V gave up 4 bases and J gave up 0 bases; unmatched junction bases: 6. Germline CDR1 reads MNHNS; CDR2 reads SASEGT. There are 16 residues in the CDR3. The CDR3 coding sequence is TGTGCCAGCAGTGTTACAGGGGCCGATAGCAATCAGCCCCAGCATTTT. Protein product: CASSVTGADSNQPQHF.

The J gene is TRBJ2-1, the V gene TRBV6-1; TRBD1 aligns across 9 bases. This CDR3 has 16 residues. The junction had 13 bases not matched to a gene; V was cut back by 4 bases and J by 9 bases. Germline CDR1 reads MNHNS; CDR2 reads SASEGT. CDR3 sequence: CASSVGSWTGVPEQFF. The CDR3 DNA reads as TGTGCCAGCAGTGTGGGAAGCTGGACAGGGGTCCCTGAGCAGTTCTTC.